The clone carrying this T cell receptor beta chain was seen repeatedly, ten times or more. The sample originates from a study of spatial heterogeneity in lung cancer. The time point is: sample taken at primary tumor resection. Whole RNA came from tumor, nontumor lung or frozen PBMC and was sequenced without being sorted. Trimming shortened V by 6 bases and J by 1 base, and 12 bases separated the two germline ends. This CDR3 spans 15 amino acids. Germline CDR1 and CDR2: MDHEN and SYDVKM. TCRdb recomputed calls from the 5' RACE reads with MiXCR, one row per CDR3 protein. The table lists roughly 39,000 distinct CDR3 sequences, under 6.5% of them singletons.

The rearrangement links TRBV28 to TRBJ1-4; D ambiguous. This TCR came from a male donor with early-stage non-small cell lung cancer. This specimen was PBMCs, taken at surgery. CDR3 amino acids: CASRLIGKTNEKLFF. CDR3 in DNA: TGTGCCAGCAGACTCATAGGGAAAACTAATGAAAAACTGTTTTTT.